The 19 T cell receptor beta chains below come from one sample, sequenced in a study of graft-versus-host responses after intestinal transplantation. The table came from immunoSEQ multiplex PCR; TCRdb's copy has only in-frame clones and leaves some out. The sample has around 25,000 clones, 70% to 90% seen once. Sequences were derived from PBMCs, sampled roughly 68 weeks after intestinal transplant. These receptors originate from a human patient who received an intestinal transplant, so some T cells may come from the graft donor.

V usage is TRBV16 and J usage is TRBJ1-5; D unclear. Per the germline V gene, CDR1 is KGHSY and CDR2 is FQNENV. The ends were cut back, 4 bases at V and 7 bases at J, with 11 bases in the middle. The CDR3 is 13 residues long. The CDR3 here is CASSPTVEQPQHF. Written as DNA, the CDR3 is TGTGCCAGCAGCCCCACGGTTGAGCAGCCCCAGCATTTT.

V is TRBV5-1 and J is TRBJ1-3, with D maybe TRBD1 (5 bases). This CDR3 has 14 amino acids. Per germline, CDR1 SGHRS and CDR2 YFSETQ. The V gene lost 0 bases and the J gene lost 4 bases, with 8 bases spanning the gap. CDR3 DNA: TGCGCCAGCAGCTTGGGCAGGGAAGGAAACACCATATATTTT. Amino acid sequence: CASSLGREGNTIYF.

The chain employs TRBV9 and TRBJ2-2; D gene uncertain. CDR3 size: 15 residues. The ends were cut back, 3 bases at V and 0 bases at J, with 9 bases in the middle. CDR1 is SGDLS, CDR2 YYNGEE, per germline. For the CDR3, the DNA is TGTGCCAGCAGCGCCGTGTCAGCGAACACCGGGGAGCTGTTTTTT. Protein product: CASSAVSANTGELFF.

This clone was seen only once. Other DNA sequences in the same sample also yield this CDR3. J is TRBJ2-7 and V is TRBV19, with TRBD1 matching 7 bases. Germline-derived CDR1 and CDR2 are LNHDA and SQIVND (reference sequence). The CDR3 is 13 residues long. V lost 6 bases and J lost 3; bases outside the gene matches: 5. Here the CDR3 reads CASSPGQDYEQYF. The CDR3 DNA reads TGTGCCAGTAGCCCCGGACAGGACTACGAGCAGTACTTC.

V gene TRBV27 combines with J gene TRBJ2-3, with D maybe TRBD2 (5 bases). The CDR3 loop spans 15 amino acids. Germline values: CDR1 MNHEY, CDR2 SMNVEV (reference sequence). The V and J ends lost 2 bases and 1 base respectively, with 10 bases between them. The CDR3 DNA sequence: TGTGCCAGCAGTTTAGCGGGTTTCGGCACAGATACGCAGTATTTT. This encodes CASSLAGFGTDTQYF.

This rearrangement joins TRBV25-1 to TRBJ2-1; maybe TRBD1 (6 bases). With 3 bases removed from V and 5 bases from J, the gap between germline ends came to 11 bases. Germline CDR1 is MGHDK and CDR2 is SYGVNS. The CDR3 runs to 14 residues. The CDR3 DNA reads as TGTGCCAGCAGTGACAGAGACAGGAACAATGAGCAGTTCTTC. Amino acid sequence: CASSDRDRNNEQFF. Full variable domain (remainder filled in from reference TRBV25-1 and TRBJ2-1): EADIYQTPRYLVIGTGKKITLECSQTMGHDKMYWYQQDPGMELHLIHYSYGVNSTEKGDLSSESTVSRIRTEHFPLTLESARPSHTSQYLCASSDRDRNNEQFFGPGTRLTVL.

This clone appeared once. The chain joins TRBV2 to TRBJ2-1; D gene unclear. CDR1 is SNHLY, CDR2 FYNNEI, per germline. The CDR3 is 14 amino acids. Trimming took 6 bases from V and 2 from J, leaving 11 bases between them. The CDR3 region has the DNA TGTGCCAGCAGCACCGGTGAAGCCTACAATGAGCAGTTCTTC. Protein: CASSTGEAYNEQFF.

This sequence joins TRBV27 and TRBJ2-1; 10 bases match TRBD2. Germline V gene data show CDR1 as MNHEY and CDR2 as SMNVEV (reference sequence). V lost 6 bases and J lost 4; bases outside the gene matches: 3. The CDR3 extends over 14 amino acids. The CDR3 DNA reads TGTGCCAGCAGGGGGACTAGCGCGTACAATGAGCAGTTCTTC. This encodes CASRGTSAYNEQFF.

J is TRBJ1-5 and V is TRBV19; TRBD1 matches 7 bases. V trimming: 7 bases; J trimming: 2 bases; junction bases outside the gene matches: 8. CDR1 and CDR2 from the germline V gene are LNHDA and SQIVND (reference sequence). CDR3 length equals 15 residues. The CDR3 nucleotides are TGTGCCAGTAATACCCAGGGGGTTGGCAATCAGCCCCAGCATTTT. It translates to CASNTQGVGNQPQHF.

The chain carries TRBV5-1 and TRBJ2-5; D is tentatively TRBD1 or TRBD2 (5 bases each). Trimming left V 3 bases short and J 3 bases short, with 15 bases between. The CDR3 loop spans 15 amino acids. Germline V gene sequence: CDR1 SGHRS, CDR2 YFSETQ. CDR3 DNA sequence: TGCGCCAGCAGCTCAACCGGGGCTTGGGAAGAGACCCAGTACTTC. Amino acids: CASSSTGAWEETQYF.

This sequence joins TRBV5-4 and TRBJ2-7; either TRBD1 or TRBD2 may fit D (5 bases each). With 2 bases removed from V and 12 bases from J, the gap between germline ends came to 15 bases. This CDR3 is built from 12 residues. The germline V gene has CDR1 SGHNT and CDR2 YYREEE (reference sequence). The CDR3 bases are TGTGCCAGCAGCTTAGAGGGGAGTAAGCCGTACTTC. Protein sequence: CASSLEGSKPYF.

The chain recombines TRBV13 with TRBJ2-7; TRBD2 agrees at 7 bases. The length of the CDR3 is 15 residues. Looked up from germline, CDR1 is PRHDT and CDR2 is FYEKMQ (reference sequence). Unmatched junction bases numbered 10, after V lost 5 bases and J lost 3 bases. The CDR3: CASSPRTRGSYEQYF. CDR3 bases: TGTGCCAGCAGCCCCAGGACTAGAGGCAGCTACGAGCAGTACTTC.

V and J are TRBV5-1 and TRBJ2-2; 10 nucleotides align to TRBD2. Germline trimming cut 4 bases from V and 3 bases from J; bases unmatched to any gene: 3. CDR3 length: 15 amino acids. Germline CDR1 reads SGHRS; CDR2 reads YFSETQ. Here the CDR3 DNA reads TGCGCCAGCAGCCTGGGACTAGCGTACACCGGGGAGCTGTTTTTT. This gives the protein CASSLGLAYTGELFF.

This clone has only one observation. V usage is TRBV5-1 and J usage is TRBJ2-5, with 13 bases lining up with TRBD2. The CDR3 loop spans 18 amino acids. J was trimmed by 5 bases and V by 0 bases; bases with no gene match: 10. Germline values: CDR1 SGHRS, CDR2 YFSETQ. CDR3: CASSLGVTGTSGTETQYF. The DNA of the CDR3 is TGCGCCAGCAGCTTGGGGGTGACAGGGACTAGCGGGACGGAGACCCAGTACTTC.

The J gene is TRBJ1-1, the V gene TRBV5-1, with 7 positions matching TRBD1. With 5 bases clipped from V and 3 bases from J, the junction kept 13 bases outside the gene matches. Germline V gene lookup returns CDR1 SGHRS and CDR2 YFSETQ. This CDR3 has 16 amino acids. The CDR3 DNA reads TGCGCCAGCAGAACTAGGGGGCCTGCGAAAGACACTGAAGCTTTCTTT. Translated: CASRTRGPAKDTEAFF.

V is TRBV9 and J is TRBJ1-1; 7 bases match TRBD1. This CDR3 contains 15 residues. J lost 0 bases, V lost 4 bases, and 6 bases had no gene match. Germline CDR1 reads SGDLS; CDR2 reads YYNGEE. The CDR3 DNA reads as TGTGCCAGCAGCCCCCGACAGGGAGTGAACACTGAAGCTTTCTTT. It translates to CASSPRQGVNTEAFF.

V usage is TRBV4-1 and J usage is TRBJ1-3; no firm D call. Trimming took off 3 bases at V and 0 bases at J, with 9 bases between the two ends. Germline V lookup: CDR1 MGHRA, CDR2 YSYEKL. The CDR3 is 15 amino acids. The CDR3 region is CASSQSEYSGNTIYF. CDR3 in DNA: TGCGCCAGCAGCCAGTCCGAGTACTCTGGAAACACCATATATTTT.

This chain joins TRBV6-6 and TRBJ1-2; 7 nucleotides match TRBD1. Trimming at V came to 0 bases and at J to 2 bases, leaving 3 bases not matched to a gene. Germline assignment: CDR1 MNHNY and CDR2 SVGAGI (reference sequence). This CDR3 is built from 15 residues. The DNA of the CDR3 is TGTGCCAGCAGTTACTCACGACAGGGAAACTATGGCTACACCTTC. It codes for CASSYSRQGNYGYTF.

The table lists this clone with a count of one. V and J are TRBV18 and TRBJ2-2; no reliable D call. Between the trimmed V and J ends, which lost 3 bases and 7 bases, there was a span of 18 bases. Per the germline V gene, CDR1 is KGHSH and CDR2 is LQKENI. This CDR3 contains 16 residues. The CDR3 protein is CASSPRVPPYNGELFF. The CDR3 DNA follows: TGTGCCAGCTCACCCCGAGTCCCACCCTACAACGGGGAGCTGTTTTTT.